These 19 T cell receptor beta chains originate from one sample sequenced in a study of OX40 agonist ivuxolimab in advanced cancers. The assay was immunoSEQ multiplex PCR, and TCRdb's table has in-frame clones only and misses some. The table includes roughly 46,000 clones, over 75% detected once. The sample in question was CD4+ or CD8+ T cells sorted from blood, obtained in a trial of the OX40 agonist ivuxolimab. Source of these receptors: an adult with an advanced solid tumor such as melanoma, head and neck, liver or kidney cancer.

The chain employs TRBV5-1 and TRBJ1-2; the match to TRBD1 covers 9 bases. This CDR3 has 14 residues. With V trimmed by 4 bases and J by 5 bases, 6 bases remained unmatched. Germline CDR1 reads SGHRS; CDR2 reads YFSETQ. The CDR3 protein is CASSPRTGEYGYTF. CDR3 nucleotides: TGCGCCAGCAGCCCAAGGACAGGGGAATATGGCTACACCTTC.

This clone was counted only a few times. The chain recombines TRBV7-9 with TRBJ2-2; D may be TRBD1 (6 bases). Germline loops: CDR1 SEHNR, CDR2 FQNEAQ (reference sequence). The CDR3 consists of 15 residues. V gave up 4 bases and J gave up 1 base, with 10 bases separating them. The CDR3 loop is CASSSGQMNTGELFF. CDR3 coding DNA: TGTGCCAGCAGCTCTGGACAGATGAACACCGGGGAGCTGTTTTTT.

The chain employs TRBV6-1 and TRBJ1-6; TRBD1 is a possible D gene (5 bases). The CDR3 runs to 19 residues. V lost 2 bases and J 3 bases, leaving 20 bases between the germline ends. The germline V gene has CDR1 MNHNS and CDR2 SASEGT. CDR3 DNA sequence: TGTGCCAGCAGTGAATCAAGCCTCGTGGGGGGGGTCTATAATTCACCCCTCCACTTT. It translates to CASSESSLVGGVYNSPLHF.

The gene calls are TRBV30 and TRBJ1-3; D possibly corresponds to TRBD1 (5 bases). Per germline, CDR1 GTSNPN and CDR2 SVGIG (reference sequence). This CDR3 region has 15 residues. Trimming removed 1 base at V and 0 bases at J, with 10 bases between. The CDR3 loop reads CAWSDLGPSGNTIYF. CDR3 nucleotide sequence: TGTGCCTGGAGTGATCTGGGGCCCTCTGGAAACACCATATATTTT.

Points on this clone: Sequence at one end of the junction differs from germline and may be a read error. Other DNA sequences from this sample encode an identical CDR3 as well. The chain has TRBV29-1 and TRBJ2-7; tentative D call: TRBD1 (8 bases). Per the germline V gene, CDR1 is SQVTM and CDR2 is ANQGSEA. This CDR3 comprises 15 residues. In DNA form, the CDR3 reads TGCAGCGTCGAAATTAGGACAGGGAGGGACTACGAACAGTACTTC. It is translated as CSVEIRTGRDYEQYF.

The V call is TRBV4-1, the J call TRBJ1-2; a possible D gene is TRBD1 (6 bases). The CDR3 consists of 14 residues. Between the trimmed V and J ends, which lost 1 base and 1 base, there was a span of 7 bases. In germline, CDR1 is MGHRA, CDR2 YSYEKL. For the CDR3, the DNA is TGCGCCAGCAGCCAAGGGGGGCTTAACTATGGCTACACCTTC. Translation: CASSQGGLNYGYTF.

The CDR3 loop is CASSPMVEVYEQYF. The CDR3 DNA reads TGTGCCAGCTCACCAATGGTCGAGGTGTACGAGCAGTACTTC. The rearrangement links TRBV18 to TRBJ2-7; the D is unclear. Looked up from germline, CDR1 is KGHSH and CDR2 is LQKENI. V was trimmed by 2 bases and J by 4 bases, leaving 12 bases between them. This CDR3 is 14 amino acids long.

The rearrangement uses TRBV30 and TRBJ1-4; possible D gene TRBD1, 5 bases. This CDR3 spans 13 amino acids. Trimming pared 7 bases from V and 5 bases from J, leaving 14 bases between. Germline loops: CDR1 GTSNPN, CDR2 SVGIG (reference sequence). The CDR3 loop is CASRDPMNEKLFF. CDR3 in DNA: TGTGCCTCCAGGGACCCCATGAATGAAAAACTGTTTTTT.

The chain links TRBV5-6 to TRBJ1-1, with D hard to call. Germline loops: CDR1 SGHDT, CDR2 YYEEEE. CDR3 length: 16 residues. V shed 0 bases and J shed 2 bases, with 14 bases lying between them. The CDR3 DNA follows: TGTGCCAGCAGCTTGGTGGATTTGTTGGTTAACACTGAAGCTTTCTTT. Amino acid sequence: CASSLVDLLVNTEAFF.

The chain recombines TRBV27 with TRBJ1-2; 7 bases fit TRBD1. The CDR3 is 15 residues long. V was pared by 5 bases and J by 4 bases, with 10 bases of the junction left unmatched. Germline V gene sequence: CDR1 MNHEY, CDR2 SMNVEV (reference sequence). The DNA for the CDR3 is TGTGCCAGCAGTAAAACAGGGGATAGGATCTATGGCTACACCTTC. Protein: CASSKTGDRIYGYTF.

The chain is built from TRBV10-2 and TRBJ2-5, with 7 bases matching TRBD2. Per the germline V gene, CDR1 is WSHSY and CDR2 is SAAADI. The CDR3 is 14 amino acids. The V gene end was trimmed by 2 bases and the J gene end by 7 bases; junction bases not matched to a gene: 7. The CDR3 coding sequence is TGCGCCAGCAGTGAGACGAGGGAGGGAGTGACCCAGTACTTC. Encoded protein: CASSETREGVTQYF.

The genes are TRBV6-5 and TRBJ2-7; no definite D call. CDR3 length equals 11 residues. Germline CDR1 is MNHEY and CDR2 is SVGAGI. The ends were cut back, 4 bases at V and 6 bases at J, with 7 bases in the middle. The CDR3 protein is CASSFEGEQYF. The CDR3, as DNA: TGTGCCAGCAGTTTTGAAGGCGAGCAGTACTTC.

The rearrangement uses TRBV7-9 and TRBJ1-2, with D tentatively TRBD1 (5 bases). The germline V and J ends were trimmed by 2 bases and 3 bases, with 7 bases remaining between them. The CDR3 spans 13 residues. CDR1 and CDR2 from the germline V gene are SEHNR and FQNEAQ (reference sequence). CDR3 sequence reads: CASSLWGDYGYTF. The CDR3 DNA sequence: TGTGCCAGCAGCTTATGGGGCGACTATGGCTACACCTTC.

This clone was seen just once. The J gene is TRBJ1-2, the V gene TRBV10-3, with D tentatively TRBD1 (6 bases). Per germline, CDR1 ENHRY and CDR2 SYGVKD. Between the trimmed V and J ends, which lost 6 bases and 6 bases, there was a span of 14 bases. The CDR3 covers 13 residues. The DNA for the CDR3 is TGTGCCATCAGCAACGAGGGGGGAAATGGCTACACCTTC. Translating it yields CAISNEGGNGYTF.

The gene calls are TRBV4-2 and TRBJ2-6; D remains unclear. V gave up 0 bases and J gave up 0 bases, with 12 bases separating them. CDR3 size: 18 residues. Germline CDR1 and CDR2: LGHNA and YNFKEQ. The CDR3 DNA is TGTGCCAGCAGCCAAGAAAGCGTGCTATTCTCTGGGGCCAACGTCCTGACTTTC. It encodes CASSQESVLFSGANVLTF.

The rearrangement joins TRBV5-4 to TRBJ1-2; 8 nucleotides match TRBD1. V trimming: 2 bases; J trimming: 7 bases; junction bases outside the gene matches: 7. This CDR3 spans 14 amino acids. Germline V gene data show CDR1 as SGHNT and CDR2 as YYREEE (reference sequence). The CDR3 DNA sequence: TGTGCCAGCAGCTTTTGGACAGGGAGGGGTGGCTACACCTTC. Translated: CASSFWTGRGGYTF.

The CDR3 loop reads CASSLNPGNTEAFF. The CDR3 DNA reads TGTGCCAGCAGCTTAAACCCAGGGAACACTGAAGCTTTCTTT. The genes are TRBV7-3 and TRBJ1-1; D is uncertain. Germline V gene sequence: CDR1 SGHTA, CDR2 FQGTGA. Trimming removed 1 base from V and 1 base from J, with 7 bases in between. CDR3 size: 14 residues.

V is TRBV7-8 and J is TRBJ2-1; D may be TRBD1 or TRBD2 (5 bases each). This CDR3 region has 14 residues. Trimming left V 0 bases short and J 7 bases short, with 10 bases between. The germline CDR1 and CDR2 sequences are SGHVS and FQNEAQ. CDR3 bases: TGTGCCAGCAGCTTAGCGCGTTGGGGGAATGAGCAGTTCTTC. Its translation: CASSLARWGNEQFF.

This chain links TRBV2 with TRBJ2-3, with D tentatively TRBD2 (6 bases). The CDR3 length is 14 residues. Germline CDR1 reads SNHLY; CDR2 reads FYNNEI. Trimming pared 9 bases from V and 2 bases from J, leaving 15 bases between. The CDR3 reads CASQFSGPTDTQYF. The CDR3 nucleotides read TGTGCCAGTCAATTTAGCGGCCCCACAGATACGCAGTATTTT.